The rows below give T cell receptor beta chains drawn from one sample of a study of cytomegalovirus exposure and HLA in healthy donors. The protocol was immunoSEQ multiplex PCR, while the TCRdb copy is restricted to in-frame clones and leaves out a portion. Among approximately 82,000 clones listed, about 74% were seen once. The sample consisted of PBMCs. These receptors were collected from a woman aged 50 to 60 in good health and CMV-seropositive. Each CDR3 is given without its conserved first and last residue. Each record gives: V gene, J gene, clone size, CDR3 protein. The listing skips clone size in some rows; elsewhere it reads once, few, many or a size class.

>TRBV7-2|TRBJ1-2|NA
ARSLIQQGHYGYT
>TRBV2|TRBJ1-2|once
ASSFRQGTNYGYT
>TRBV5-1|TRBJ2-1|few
ASSFGGNNEQF
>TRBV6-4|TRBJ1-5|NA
ASSATANQPQH
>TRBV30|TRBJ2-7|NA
AWSVSGLVRQQY
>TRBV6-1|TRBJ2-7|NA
ASTEHSAYEQY
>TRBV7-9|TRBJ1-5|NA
ASSLSGGDQPQH
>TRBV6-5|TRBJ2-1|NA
ASSYSLDYNEQF
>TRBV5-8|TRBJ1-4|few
ASSLAGHPNEKLF
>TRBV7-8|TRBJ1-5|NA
ASSLTGQHSNQPQH
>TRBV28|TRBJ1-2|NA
ANHRGIANYGYT
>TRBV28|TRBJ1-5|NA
ASSITNRRASIKPQH
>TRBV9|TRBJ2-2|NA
ASSHRGVTGELF
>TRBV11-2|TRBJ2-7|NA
ASSLASSGGPYEQY
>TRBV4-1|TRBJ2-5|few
ASSQEVAGVGETQY
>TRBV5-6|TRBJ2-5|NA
ASSLGGRPQETQY
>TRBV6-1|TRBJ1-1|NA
ASSRQDENTEAF
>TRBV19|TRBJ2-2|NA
ASSLRGELF
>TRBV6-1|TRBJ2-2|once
ASSDGYTGELF
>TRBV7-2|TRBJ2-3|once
ASSRRDRVPDTQY
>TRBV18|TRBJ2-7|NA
ASSPPGLAGSYEQY
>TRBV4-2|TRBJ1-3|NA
ASSQDATAGGNTIY
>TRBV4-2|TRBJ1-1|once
ASSNRQGPTEAF
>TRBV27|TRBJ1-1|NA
ASSRTAYTEAF
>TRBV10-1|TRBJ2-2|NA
ASGGIGNTGELF
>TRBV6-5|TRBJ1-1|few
ASISGANTEAF
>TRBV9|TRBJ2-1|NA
ASSLGLAGYDNEQF
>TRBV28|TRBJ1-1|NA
ASSHRGGGAF
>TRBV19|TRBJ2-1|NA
ATGYNEQF
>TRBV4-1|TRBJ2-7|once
ASSQENRLSYEQY
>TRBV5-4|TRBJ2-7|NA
ASSLGGTSGSYEQY
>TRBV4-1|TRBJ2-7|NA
ASSLVTGQGTYEQY
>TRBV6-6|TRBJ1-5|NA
ASSNRGGQPQH
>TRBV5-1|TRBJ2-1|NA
ASSLELPTYNEQF
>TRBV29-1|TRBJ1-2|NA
SVVGPNYGYT
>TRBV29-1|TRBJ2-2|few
SVGFGIVSGELF
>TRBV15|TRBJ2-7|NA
ATSSLGDSYEQY
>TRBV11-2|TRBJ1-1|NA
ASSDRVHGNTEAF
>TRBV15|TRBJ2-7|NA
ATARWGAYEQY
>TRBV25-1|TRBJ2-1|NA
ASDQGTSGTLYNEQF
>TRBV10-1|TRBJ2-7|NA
ASSLSSYEQY
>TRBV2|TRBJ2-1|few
ASLATALSYNEQF
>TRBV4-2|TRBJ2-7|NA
ASSQAGTSSYEQY
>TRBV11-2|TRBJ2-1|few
ASRRTGDNEQF
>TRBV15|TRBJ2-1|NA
ATSPGLAGGNEQF
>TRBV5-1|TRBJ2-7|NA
ASRSGTNSYEQY
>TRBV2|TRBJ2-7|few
ASSELAGQYEQY
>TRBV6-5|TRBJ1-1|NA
ASGSGTEAF
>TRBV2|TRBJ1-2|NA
ASRADRGNGYT
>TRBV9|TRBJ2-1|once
ASSVIAGGLNEQF
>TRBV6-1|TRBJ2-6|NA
ASSDLTGFSSGANVLT
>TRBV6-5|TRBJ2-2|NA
ASSYSFAGGAGELF
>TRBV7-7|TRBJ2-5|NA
ASSLEREGAETQY
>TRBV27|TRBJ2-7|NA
ASSLDRGPFYEQY
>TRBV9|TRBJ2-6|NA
ASSVPSPAGANVLT
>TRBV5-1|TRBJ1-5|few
ASSPQGAGQPQH
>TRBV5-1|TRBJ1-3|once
ASSVGQGLSGNTIY
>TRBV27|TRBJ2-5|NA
ASSLSSRGETQY